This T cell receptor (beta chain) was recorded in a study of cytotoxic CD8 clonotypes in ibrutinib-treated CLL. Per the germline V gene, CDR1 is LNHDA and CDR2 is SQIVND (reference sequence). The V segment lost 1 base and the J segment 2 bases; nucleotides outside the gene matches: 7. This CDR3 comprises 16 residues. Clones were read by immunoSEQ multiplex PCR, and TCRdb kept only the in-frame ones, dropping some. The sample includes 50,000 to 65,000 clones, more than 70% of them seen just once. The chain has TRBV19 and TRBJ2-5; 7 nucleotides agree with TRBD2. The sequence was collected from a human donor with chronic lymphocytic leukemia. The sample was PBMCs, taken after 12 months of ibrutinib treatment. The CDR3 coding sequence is TGTGCCAGTAGTATAGGAACTAGCGTACTACAAGAGACCCAGTACTTC. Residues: CASSIGTSVLQETQYF. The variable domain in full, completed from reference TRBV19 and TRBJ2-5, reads DGGITQSPKYLFRKEGQNVTLSCEQNLNHDAMYWYRQDPGQGLRLIYYSQIVNDFQKGDIAEGYSVSREKKESFPLTVTSAQKNPTAFYLCASSIGTSVLQETQYFGPGTRLLVL.